This T cell receptor beta chain was identified in a study of blood T cell repertoires in COVID-19. Background on the study: Whether acute or convalescent, the COVID-19 samples came from the United States, Italy and Spain.

CDR3 length: 14 amino acids. V shed 5 bases and J 5 bases; nucleotides not matched to a gene: 2. The germline CDR1 and CDR2 sequences are KGHDR and SFDVKD. Here immunoSEQ multiplex PCR was the method, and the copy in TCRdb shows in-frame clones only, minus some. The table has 250,000 to 300,000 clones, about nine tenths seen once. This clonotype was obtained from a woman aged 40 to 55 with acute COVID-19. The V call is TRBV24-1, the J call TRBJ2-5; 12 bases agree with TRBD1. Sequenced sample: PBMCs or T cells enriched from blood (not recorded which). The CDR3 DNA sequence: TGTGCCACCAGTGGGGGACAGGGGGCTGAGACCCAGTACTTC. The encoded protein is CATSGGQGAETQYF.